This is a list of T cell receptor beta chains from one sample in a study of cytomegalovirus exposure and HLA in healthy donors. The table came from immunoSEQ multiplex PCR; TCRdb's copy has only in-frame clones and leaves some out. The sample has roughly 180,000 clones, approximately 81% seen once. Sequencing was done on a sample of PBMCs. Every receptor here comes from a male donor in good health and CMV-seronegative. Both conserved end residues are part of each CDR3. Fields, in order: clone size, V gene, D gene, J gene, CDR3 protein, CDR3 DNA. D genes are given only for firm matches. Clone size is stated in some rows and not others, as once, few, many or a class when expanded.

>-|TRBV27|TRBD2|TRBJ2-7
CASSLPTSGRGGEQYF
TGTGCCAGCAGTTTGCCAACTAGCGGGAGAGGAGGCGAGCAGTACTTC
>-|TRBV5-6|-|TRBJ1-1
CASIAAGGSTEAFF
TGTGCCAGCATCGCGGCCGGGGGGTCCACTGAAGCTTTCTTT
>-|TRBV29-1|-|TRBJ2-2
CSGLSRAGELFF
TGCAGCGGCCTCTCGAGGGCCGGGGAGCTGTTTTTT
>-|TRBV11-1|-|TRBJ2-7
CASSLAPQGLYEQYF
TGTGCCAGCAGCTTAGCTCCACAGGGCCTCTACGAGCAGTACTTC
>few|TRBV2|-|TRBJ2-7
CASSEGSGSSYEQYF
TGTGCCAGCAGTGAAGGAAGCGGCAGCTCCTACGAGCAGTACTTC
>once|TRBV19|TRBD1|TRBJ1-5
CASSRTGGAVHQPQHF
TGTGCCAGTAGTAGGACAGGGGGCGCAGTTCATCAGCCCCAGCATTTT
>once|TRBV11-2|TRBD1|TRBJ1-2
CASSSVRGRDYGYTF
TGTGCCAGCAGCTCAGTCAGGGGGCGGGACTATGGCTACACCTTC
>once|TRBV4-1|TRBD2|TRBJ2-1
CASSQRGGYNEQFF
TGCGCCAGCAGCCAACGCGGGGGGTACAATGAGCAGTTCTTC
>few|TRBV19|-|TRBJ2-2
CASRRLSGELFF
TGTGCCAGTAGGAGGCTTTCCGGGGAGCTGTTTTTT
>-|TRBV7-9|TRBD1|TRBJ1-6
CASTTGGLSYNSPLHF
TGTGCCAGCACCACAGGGGGCCTCTCCTATAATTCACCCCTCCACTTT
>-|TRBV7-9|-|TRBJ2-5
CASSSVTRKETQYF
TGTGCCAGCAGCTCCGTGACTAGAAAAGAGACCCAGTACTTC
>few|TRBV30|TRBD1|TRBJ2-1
CAWSARGLPYNEQFF
TGTGCCTGGAGTGCCAGGGGGCTTCCCTACAATGAGCAGTTCTTC
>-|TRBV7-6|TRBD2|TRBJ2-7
CASSLTRTSGGAGEQYF
TGTGCCAGCAGCCTCACCCGGACTAGCGGGGGGGCCGGGGAGCAGTACTTC
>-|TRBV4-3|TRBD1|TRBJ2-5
CASSQDRNQETQYF
TGCGCCAGCAGCCAGGACAGGAACCAAGAGACCCAGTACTTC